The clone carrying this TCR beta chain was seen a handful of times. Its specificity is unknown. Axillary draining lymph nodes of breast cancer patients supplied the node samples. The sample originates from a study of breast tumors, draining lymph nodes, adjacent tissues. The ends lost 6 bases at V and 1 base at J; junction bases unmatched: 5. The length of the CDR3 is 15 residues. Germline values: CDR1 MNHEY, CDR2 SVGAGI. MiXCR, run by TCRdb on the multiplex PCR reads, gives a single entry per CDR3 protein. The sample shows 180,000 or so distinct CDR3 sequences, about 32% of them seen only once. Study-level results: Compared with basal-like, luminal-like tumors shared significantly more repertoire with nontumor tissue.

The V call is TRBV6-5, the J call TRBJ2-2, with 7 bases matching TRBD2. The clonotype originates from a female donor with breast cancer. Some clones in this sample may be carry-over from other donors' samples. The sequenced sample was axillary lymph node tissue. For the CDR3, the DNA is TGTGCCAGCAGGCCGGGACTACGGAACACCGGGGAGCTGTTTTTT. This encodes CASRPGLRNTGELFF.